The 19 T cell receptor beta chains below were found in one sample sequenced in a study of T cell repertoires in cytomegalovirus infection. TCRdb used MiXCR to reprocess the reads, holding one entry per CDR3 protein. Found here are around 740,000 distinct CDR3 sequences, roughly a third of them singletons; the top ten hold around 2.8%. Sequenced material: PBMCs. Receptors were obtained from a human donor in good health (CMV status not recorded). Some clones in this sample may be carry-over from other donors' samples.

This clonotype was seen only a few times. DNA for the CDR3: TGTGCCAGCAGCTGGGAGGCAGGGCAGGATGAGCAGTTCTTC. This encodes CASSWEAGQDEQFF. The chain recombines TRBV11-2 with TRBJ2-1; a possible D gene is TRBD2 (6 bases). The CDR3 extends over 14 amino acids. The germline CDR1 and CDR2 sequences are SGHAT and FQNNGV. V dropped 4 bases and J dropped 8 bases, with 15 bases sitting between them. Drawing the rest from reference TRBV11-2 and TRBJ2-1, the complete variable domain is EAGVAQSPRYKIIEKRQSVAFWCNPISGHATLYWYQQILGQGPKLLIQFQNNGVVDDSQLPKDRFSAERLKGVDSTLKIQPAKLEDSAVYLCASSWEAGQDEQFFGPGTRLTVL.

This clonotype was seen a few times. V and J are TRBV10-3 and TRBJ2-2; D could derive from TRBD1 or TRBD2 (6 bases each). The CDR3 length is 14 residues. Germline lookup yields CDR1 ENHRY and CDR2 SYGVKD. Trimming took 3 bases from V and 5 from J, leaving 10 bases between them. CDR3 amino acids: CAISDLGGTGELFF. CDR3 coding DNA: TGTGCCATCAGTGATTTAGGGGGGACCGGGGAGCTGTTTTTT.

Only a few counts were recorded for this clonotype. The rearrangement links TRBV12-3 or TRBV12-4 to TRBJ1-2; D call uncertain. V was shortened by 1 base and J by 8 bases, with 14 bases between the two germline ends. This CDR3 region has 14 residues. DNA for the CDR3: TGTGCCAGCAGTTTAGGAGCCGTGTTTTCAGGCTACACCTTC. Translation gives CASSLGAVFSGYTF.

Worth noting for this clonotype: This clone may be a read error of a much larger clone one base away. This chain connects TRBV12-3 or TRBV12-4 to TRBJ2-7; D is unresolved. Trimming shortened V by 1 base and J by 7 bases, and 14 bases separated the two germline ends. CDR3 length: 14 amino acids. CDR3 sequence: CASSLDPTSEEQYF. The CDR3 DNA reads TGTGCCAGCAGTTTAGATCCGACATCGGAGGAGCAGTACTTC.

J is TRBJ2-1 and V is TRBV4-1; no firm D call. The CDR3 consists of 11 residues. Trimming left V 7 bases short and J 3 bases short, with 4 bases between. The germline gives CDR1 MGHRA, CDR2 YSYEKL. CDR3 region: CASTHYNEQFF. CDR3 DNA: TGCGCCAGCACCCACTACAATGAGCAGTTCTTC.

The chain uses TRBV7-6 and TRBJ2-1; 8 nucleotides agree with TRBD2. This CDR3 has 16 residues. Per germline, CDR1 SGHVS and CDR2 FNYEAQ. V lost 3 bases and J lost 11; bases outside the gene matches: 15. The CDR3, as DNA: TGTGCCAGCAGCTTTGGGACCAGCGGGGGACGTAGGCAGCAGTTCTTC. It is translated as CASSFGTSGGRRQQFF. The full variable domain, in which reference TRBV7-6 and TRBJ2-1 provide the parts outside the CDR3, is GAGVSQSPRYKVTKRGQDVALRCDPISGHVSLYWYRQALGQGPEFLTYFNYEAQQDKSGLPNDRFSAERPEGSISTLTIQRTEQRDSAMYRCASSFGTSGGRRQQFFGPGTRLTVL.

The chain links TRBV6-1 to TRBJ2-1; the match to TRBD2 covers 12 bases. From germline, CDR1 is MNHNS and CDR2 SASEGT. The CDR3 is made up of 19 amino acids. Losses at the gene ends were 0 bases for V and 0 bases for J; bases not matched to a gene: 6. CDR3: CASSEAQLAGGYSYNEQFF. As DNA, the CDR3 is TGTGCCAGCAGTGAAGCGCAGCTAGCGGGGGGGTACTCCTACAATGAGCAGTTCTTC.

This chain joins TRBV4-1 and TRBJ1-5; D unclear. V was cut by 4 bases and J by 0 bases, with 7 bases left in between. The CDR3 is 14 amino acids. Germline V gives CDR1 MGHRA, CDR2 YSYEKL. Here the CDR3 reads CASSPHNSNQPQHF. DNA for the CDR3: TGCGCCAGCAGCCCGCACAATAGCAATCAGCCCCAGCATTTT.

The rearrangement links TRBV11-1 to TRBJ2-7; D remains unclear. Germline CDR1 is SGHAT and CDR2 is FQDESV (reference sequence). The CDR3 is made up of 14 amino acids. V was shortened by 7 bases and J by 4 bases, with 17 bases between the two germline ends. This CDR3 reads CASTPGNAVYEQYF. The DNA of the CDR3 is TGTGCCAGCACCCCTGGGAATGCCGTTTACGAGCAGTACTTC.

The sample holds a few counts of this clonotype. The chain couples TRBV19 to TRBJ1-2; 10 bases align to TRBD1. This CDR3 region has 16 residues. V shed 8 bases and J 3 bases; nucleotides not matched to a gene: 12. Germline lookup yields CDR1 LNHDA and CDR2 SQIVND (reference sequence). CDR3 amino acids: CASETGTGVAHYGYTF. In nucleotides, the CDR3 is TGTGCCAGTGAAACCGGGACAGGGGTCGCTCACTATGGCTACACCTTC.

The gene calls are TRBV6-5 and TRBJ1-2; 9 nucleotides match TRBD1. Germline V CDR1 and CDR2: MNHEY, SVGAGI. V was pared by 4 bases and J by 6 bases, with 6 bases of the junction left unmatched. The CDR3 is made up of 14 amino acids. CDR3 region: CASSWGTGRNGYTF. The CDR3 nucleotides are TGTGCCAGCAGTTGGGGGACAGGGAGAAATGGCTACACCTTC.

Only a few counts were recorded for this clonotype. The chain links TRBV6-8 to TRBJ2-7; D is ambiguous. V was clipped by 2 bases and J by 0 bases, with 11 bases between them. CDR1 is MNHGY and CDR2 is SAAAGT in the germline V gene. The CDR3 is made up of 15 amino acids. The CDR3 reads CASSYTAINSYEQYF. The DNA of the CDR3 is TGTGCCAGCAGTTACACCGCGATTAACTCCTACGAGCAGTACTTC.

The chain links TRBV12-3 or TRBV12-4 to TRBJ2-7, with D perhaps TRBD1 (7 bases). CDR3 length equals 13 residues. V was pared by 6 bases and J by 3 bases, with 12 bases between. CDR3 nucleotides: TGTGCCAGCAGACGACAGGGAGGCTACGAGCAGTACTTC. It specifies CASRRQGGYEQYF.

Of note for this clonotype: Likely a read error: the CDR3 ends without its conserved phenylalanine or tryptophan. The chain's CDR3 is CASSPITTHDLTL. For the CDR3, the DNA is TGTGCCAGCAGCCCCATAACAACCCACGACCTGACTTTA. The chain links TRBV7-8 to TRBJ2-6, with D hard to call. The ends were cut back, 5 bases at V and 15 bases at J, with 17 bases in the middle. From germline, CDR1 is SGHVS and CDR2 FQNEAQ. The CDR3 spans 13 residues.

This chain connects TRBV20-1 to TRBJ2-4; TRBD2 agrees at 12 bases. The trim removed 5 bases at V and 7 bases at J, leaving 9 bases unmatched. Germline loops: CDR1 DFQATT, CDR2 SNEGSKA (reference sequence). The CDR3 has 15 residues. CDR3 nucleotide sequence: TGCAGTGCTTCGACTAGCGGGGGCTCTTCCAACATTCAGTACTTC. Its protein is CSASTSGGSSNIQYF.

The CDR3 protein is CASSTRLDGYTF. CDR3 coding DNA: TGTGCCAGTAGTACCCGCCTTGATGGCTACACCTTC. The chain couples TRBV19 to TRBJ1-2; D not resolved. Looked up from germline, CDR1 is LNHDA and CDR2 is SQIVND (reference sequence). The CDR3 consists of 12 residues. Trimming took off 4 bases at V and 6 bases at J, with 9 bases between the two ends.

This clonotype showed up just a few times. The J gene is TRBJ2-1, the V gene TRBV9; a possible D gene is TRBD1 (5 bases). CDR1 SGDLS and CDR2 YYNGEE come from the germline V gene. This CDR3 has 13 amino acids. Trimming shortened V by 3 bases and J by 15 bases, and 19 bases separated the two germline ends. The CDR3 DNA is TGTGCCAGCAGCGAAACCTCACAGGAAAGAGGGTTCTTC. It codes for CASSETSQERGFF.

The table lists this clonotype with a count of one. The V and J genes are TRBV7-2 and TRBJ1-4; no definite D call. This CDR3 spans 15 amino acids. V lost 5 bases and J lost 5, with 15 bases in between. Germline values: CDR1 SGHTA, CDR2 FQGNSA. In DNA form, the CDR3 reads TGTGCCAGCAGCCCCGTGCCGCGAGGAAATGAAAAACTGTTTTTT. This encodes CASSPVPRGNEKLFF.

The chain recombines TRBV14 with TRBJ2-1, with 11 bases lining up with TRBD2. The CDR3 is made up of 16 amino acids. The germline V gene encodes CDR1 SGHDN and CDR2 FVKESK. J gave up 2 bases and V 4 bases, and 4 bases lay outside the gene matches. CDR3 sequence: CASSPSGRRTYNEQFF. DNA of the CDR3: TGTGCCAGCAGCCCTAGCGGGAGGCGGACCTACAATGAGCAGTTCTTC.